Below, 23 T cell receptor beta chains from the same sample are listed, as sequenced in a study of early T cells in non-severe SARS-CoV-2 infection. One entry per CDR3 protein results from TCRdb running MiXCR on the 5' RACE reads. The data hold 120,000 or so distinct CDR3 sequences, with around 13% observed a single time. The sample consisted of whole blood, taken at baseline. Every receptor here comes from an adult who was a healthcare worker with PCR-confirmed SARS-CoV-2 infection or an uninfected control (not recorded which).

This chain connects TRBV12-3 or TRBV12-4 to TRBJ2-3; TRBD2 might be the D (6 bases). The length of the CDR3 is 13 residues. V dropped 8 bases and J dropped 2 bases, with 11 bases sitting between them. CDR3 protein: CASGRGFTDTQYF. CDR3 coding DNA: TGTGCCAGCGGGCGGGGATTCACAGATACGCAGTATTTT.

This clonotype was picked up a small number of times. The chain couples TRBV2 to TRBJ1-6, with D hard to call. The CDR3 consists of 11 residues. V was cut by 5 bases and J by 14 bases, with 10 bases left in between. Germline V gene sequence: CDR1 SNHLY, CDR2 FYNNEI. CDR3 DNA sequence: TGTGCCAGCAGTAGCCCTGGCACCCTCCACTTT. Protein product: CASSSPGTLHF.

This clonotype was found many times. The chain combines TRBV5-1 with TRBJ2-6; D remains ambiguous. V was pared by 4 bases and J by 1 base, with 33 bases between. The CDR3 loop spans 23 amino acids. Germline V CDR1 and CDR2: SGHRS, YFSETQ. The CDR3: CASSPTTRISGLTTSSGANVLTF. Here the CDR3 DNA reads TGCGCCAGCAGCCCCACGACGAGAATCTCTGGGTTGACCACCTCGTCTGGGGCCAACGTCCTGACTTTC. The variable domain in full, completed from reference TRBV5-1 and TRBJ2-6, reads KAGVTQTPRYLIKTRGQQVTLSCSPISGHRSVSWYQQTPGQGLQFLFEYFSETQRNKGNFPGRFSGRQFSNSRSEMNVSTLELGDSALYLCASSPTTRISGLTTSSGANVLTFGAGSRLTVL.

This clonotype came up once. A much more abundant neighbour one base away suggests this may be a read error. The conserved phenylalanine or tryptophan is not found at the CDR3 terminus, so this likely reflects a read error. J is TRBJ2-7 and V is TRBV9; D not certain. Germline CDR1 is SGDLS and CDR2 is YYNGEE. V was cut by 0 bases and J by 4 bases, with 5 bases left in between. The CDR3 has 12 residues. The CDR3 spells CASSVEFYEQYS. The CDR3 DNA sequence: TGTGCCAGCAGCGTAGAATTTTACGAGCAGTACTCC.

V and J are TRBV28 and TRBJ1-2; a possible D gene is TRBD1 (6 bases). Germline CDR1 and CDR2: MDHEN and SYDVKM. Trimming pared 5 bases from V and 8 bases from J, leaving 12 bases between. The CDR3 totals 12 residues. The CDR3 region is CASSRGTKGYTF. The CDR3 nucleotides are TGTGCCAGCAGTCGCGGGACAAAGGGCTACACCTTC.

This clonotype was picked up a small number of times. This chain connects TRBV11-2 to TRBJ2-3, with TRBD2 identical over 13 bases. Per germline, CDR1 SGHAT and CDR2 FQNNGV. The ends lost 2 bases at V and 6 bases at J; junction bases unmatched: 8. The CDR3 sequence is 17 residues long. The CDR3 DNA follows: TGTGCCAGCAGCTTAACTAGCGGGGGGGCTATTTTTGATACGCAGTATTTT. It is translated as CASSLTSGGAIFDTQYF.

This clonotype was detected many times. V usage is TRBV7-9 and J usage is TRBJ1-1; 9 bases line up with TRBD1. Germline loops: CDR1 SEHNR, CDR2 FQNEAQ (reference sequence). Losses at the gene ends were 5 bases for V and 1 base for J; bases not matched to a gene: 5. The CDR3 covers 15 residues. The CDR3 bases are TGTGCCAGCAGCCTGGGGACAGGGCGGAACACTGAAGCTTTCTTT. Its translation: CASSLGTGRNTEAFF.

The rearrangement links TRBV3-1 to TRBJ1-2; D ambiguous. Between the trimmed V and J ends, which lost 3 bases and 8 bases, there was a span of 13 bases. Germline V gene data show CDR1 as LGHDT and CDR2 as YNNKEL (reference sequence). The CDR3 totals 13 residues. CDR3 loop: CASSQAGGGGYTF. As DNA, the CDR3 is TGTGCCAGCAGCCAGGCAGGTGGCGGCGGCTACACCTTC.

This clonotype was recorded many times. The gene calls are TRBV6-4 and TRBJ1-1; D is uncertain. Germline CDR1 is MRHNA and CDR2 is SNTAGT. V was cut by 5 bases and J by 0 bases, with 7 bases left in between. This CDR3 has 13 amino acids. CDR3 nucleotides: TGTGCCAGCAGTTTACAGATGAACACTGAAGCTTTCTTT. Protein: CASSLQMNTEAFF.

This clonotype was counted at least ten times. The gene calls are TRBV7-6 and TRBJ2-2; possible D gene TRBD1, 5 bases. Trimming removed 0 bases at V and 2 bases at J, with 16 bases between. The CDR3 is 18 amino acids. CDR1 SGHVS and CDR2 FNYEAQ come from the germline V gene. The CDR3 loop is CASSLALNRGKNTGELFF. CDR3 sequence (DNA): TGTGCCAGCAGCTTAGCGCTCAATAGGGGAAAAAACACCGGGGAGCTGTTTTTT.

This clonotype was counted ten times or more. The V and J genes are TRBV18 and TRBJ1-1, with 8 bases aligning to TRBD1. Unmatched junction bases numbered 5, after V lost 3 bases and J lost 8 bases. Germline CDR1 KGHSH, CDR2 LQKENI. The CDR3 has 13 amino acids. The CDR3 loop reads CASSPPGQEEAFF. The CDR3, as DNA: TGTGCCAGCTCACCCCCGGGACAGGAAGAAGCTTTCTTT.

The CDR3 DNA is TGTGCCAGCAGCCGGGGGGTGCACTCTAGCAATCAGCCCCAGCATTTT. Its protein is CASSRGVHSSNQPQHF. The genes are TRBV7-8 and TRBJ1-5; tentative D call: TRBD1 (5 bases). This CDR3 has 16 amino acids. V was pared by 5 bases and J by 0 bases, with 14 bases between. Looked up from germline, CDR1 is SGHVS and CDR2 is FQNEAQ.

The chain uses TRBV11-2 and TRBJ2-1; D is unclear. CDR1 and CDR2 from the germline V gene are SGHAT and FQNNGV. V was trimmed by 3 bases and J by 5 bases, leaving 11 bases between them. The CDR3 runs to 14 residues. The CDR3 is CASSFGQSNNEQFF. The CDR3, as DNA: TGTGCCAGCAGCTTCGGGCAGAGTAACAATGAGCAGTTCTTC.

This clonotype was counted only a few times. The chain combines TRBV3-1 with TRBJ2-7; D not certain. Germline V gene data show CDR1 as LGHDT and CDR2 as YNNKEL (reference sequence). V was clipped by 4 bases and J by 3 bases, with 16 bases between them. The length of the CDR3 is 15 residues. For the CDR3, the DNA is TGTGCCAGCAGCCCAGAGGTGAACAGTGTCTACGAGCAGTACTTC. It codes for CASSPEVNSVYEQYF.

This clonotype was seen repeatedly, ten times or more. V is TRBV20-1 and J is TRBJ2-7; possible D gene TRBD2, 5 bases. This CDR3 has 15 amino acids. With 0 bases removed from V and 5 bases from J, the gap between germline ends came to 17 bases. CDR1 and CDR2 from the germline V gene are DFQATT and SNEGSKA (reference sequence). CDR3 nucleotide sequence: TGCAGTGCTAGAGAGGTCACAGCAAACGGGGACGAGCAGTACTTC. It is translated as CSAREVTANGDEQYF.

This clonotype was detected many times. The genes are TRBV29-1 and TRBJ1-2, with D perhaps matching TRBD1 (6 bases). Germline CDR1 is SQVTM and CDR2 is ANQGSEA. The CDR3 runs to 13 residues. V lost 3 bases, J lost 5 bases, and 13 bases lay in between. The CDR3 nucleotides are TGCAGCGTTGATCAGGGCAGGGGATATGGCTACACCTTC. This encodes CSVDQGRGYGYTF.

The V and J genes are TRBV6-1 and TRBJ1-1, with 7 bases aligning to TRBD1. The CDR3 consists of 13 residues. The junction had 10 bases not matched to a gene; V was cut back by 10 bases and J by 5 bases. CDR1 MNHNS and CDR2 SASEGT come from the germline V gene. The CDR3 region has the DNA TGTGCCACTGAACAGGGGTCGGGTACTGAAGCTTTCTTT. It yields the protein CATEQGSGTEAFF.

This clonotype was seen once. The CDR3 loop reads CAALVQNYGYTF. CDR3 sequence (DNA): TGTGCCGCCTTGGTACAGAACTATGGCTACACCTTC. The genes are TRBV28 and TRBJ1-2; no reliable D call. This CDR3 is 12 amino acids long. Per germline, CDR1 MDHEN and CDR2 SYDVKM. Trimming removed 11 bases at V and 2 bases at J, with 12 bases between.

This clonotype was counted between two and nine times. This chain uses TRBV5-1 with TRBJ1-1; the match to TRBD1 covers 7 bases. Germline V gene lookup returns CDR1 SGHRS and CDR2 YFSETQ. Losses at the gene ends were 4 bases for V and 4 bases for J; bases not matched to a gene: 10. The CDR3 totals 15 residues. The DNA of the CDR3 is TGCGCCAGCAGCGCGGGACAGCCACTAAGCACTGAAGCTTTCTTT. It codes for CASSAGQPLSTEAFF.

The genes are TRBV6-4 and TRBJ1-1; tentative D call: TRBD1 (5 bases). Trimming stripped 4 bases from V and 3 bases from J, with 15 bases between. This CDR3 is built from 15 residues. Germline V gene data show CDR1 as MRHNA and CDR2 as SNTAGT. CDR3 DNA: TGTGCCAGCAGTGTTTCCCCAGGGATGGACACTGAAGCTTTCTTT. It yields the protein CASSVSPGMDTEAFF.

This clonotype was detected only a few times. The gene calls are TRBV2 and TRBJ2-1; D gene ambiguous. Between the trimmed V and J ends, which lost 8 bases and 1 base, there was a span of 9 bases. This CDR3 is built from 13 residues. Germline V gene sequence: CDR1 SNHLY, CDR2 FYNNEI. The CDR3 DNA reads as TGTGCCAGCGTCCAGCTGTCCTACAATGAGCAGTTCTTC. Its protein product is CASVQLSYNEQFF.

This clonotype was seen only a few times. V usage is TRBV11-3 and J usage is TRBJ1-1; D may be TRBD1 (6 bases). This CDR3 region has 17 residues. V was cut by 2 bases and J by 7 bases, with 23 bases left in between. The germline gives CDR1 SGHNT, CDR2 YENEEA. The CDR3 sequence is CASSLMLGGTGGGEAFF. For the CDR3, the DNA is TGTGCCAGCAGCTTAATGCTTGGAGGGACCGGGGGCGGTGAAGCTTTCTTT.

This chain links TRBV20-1 with TRBJ1-2, with TRBD1 matching over 9 bases. J was trimmed by 1 base and V by 3 bases; bases with no gene match: 3. CDR3 length: 14 amino acids. Germline lookup yields CDR1 DFQATT and CDR2 SNEGSKA (reference sequence). CDR3 bases: TGCAGTGCTAGGGGGACAGGGATTAACTATGGCTACACCTTC. Its protein is CSARGTGINYGYTF.